This note documents a single T cell receptor (beta chain) sequence. This clonotype was detected ten times or more. The clone's antigen remains unknown. Nothing much larger sits one base from this clone, and base qualities are not available. The library was designed around alpha chains, so this beta chain is a stray read whose abundance carries little weight. To prepare the library, 5' RACE was applied. Instrument used: NextSeq 500. In the TCR library protocol, a unique molecular identifier was attached to each TCR cDNA molecule so that PCR and sequencing errors could be corrected. On the authors' methods: Decombinator tools were used for TCR identification, UMI-based error correction and CDR3 extraction. Expanded TCRs were defined as those above a frequency of 2 per 1,000, corresponding to the top 1% of the tumor frequency distribution. Expanded tumor TCRs statistically deemed absent (corrected P<0.05) from at least one tumor region were classed as regional, and all other expanded tumor TCRs were classed as ubiquitous. Renyi diversity was computed with the R vegan package after each repertoire had been subsampled 100 times to 5,000 TCRs. To build CDR3 similarity networks, amino acid triplet string-kernel similarity was used, and CDR3s were connected when their pairwise similarity was above 0.82. The raw public data were reprocessed by TCRdb itself: fastp quality trimming at Q25, MiXCR clonotype calling, in-frame beta chains only. When rows share a CDR3 protein, they turn into one entry using the most common DNA and genes. None of the V and J calls come from the authors' own analysis; TCRdb made them. The sample table shows about 13,000 distinct CDR3 sequences, and about 6% are seen once. The ten largest account for around 10% of the sample.

This specimen's time point label, interpreted: sample taken at primary tumor resection. Donors were 72 patients with early-stage, untreated non-small cell lung cancer from the lung TRACERx cohort. For TCR sequencing, whole RNA was extracted from tumor and nontumor lung tissue, or from cryopreserved PBMC samples, and no cell sorting was done. A patient was chosen for TCR sequencing only when enough RNA was available from at least two tumor regions. Tumor and adjacent nontumor lung specimens were reviewed by a lung pathologist before selection. This entry is derived from a study of spatial heterogeneity in lung cancer (dated by TCRdb to between 2018 and 2020). Background on the whole study: Beta-chain transcripts were consistently detected in greater numbers than alpha-chain transcripts, which likely reflects a higher abundance of beta-chain transcripts. In non-small cell lung cancer, the study quantitatively compared TCR alpha and beta repertoires across several tumor regions, matched nontumor lung, and blood. A strong correlation was found between TCR transcript counts in tumor regions and a T cell transcriptional module score from matched bulk RNA-seq. At surgery, both alpha and beta chains were TCR-sequenced in fewer than 250 tumor regions, fewer than 85 matched nontumor lung samples and around 50 PBMC samples. The study linked features of the TCR repertoire to counts of nonsynonymous mutations, which were determined by whole-exome sequencing of tumor tissue. In the raw uncorrected reads, each unique combination of TCR and UMI appeared on average more than ten times.

Study-level results and caveats: The tumor nonsynonymous mutation count correlated with the number of expanded intratumoral alpha and beta TCRs. Counts of ubiquitous and regional expanded TCRs correlated with counts of ubiquitous and regional nonsynonymous mutations, respectively. Confirming at a functional level the hypothesis that regional TCRs recognize regional mutations was considered to require additional single-cell paired TCR alpha and beta sequencing. TCR-seq was estimated to cover only roughly 6.8% of tumor T cells for alpha chains and around 13% for beta chains.

Sequences SNHLY (CDR1) and FYNNEI (CDR2) are obtained from the germline V gene. The V end loses 4 bases and the J end loses 10 bases, and a stretch of 14 bases separates them. The CDR3 goes from the cysteine to the phenylalanine over 14 residues. Of all the DNA, just the CDR3 is kept, 42 bases in frame from base 1. The chain couples TRBV2 to TRBJ1-6, with TRBD1 tentatively as D gene (5 bases match). The sequences come from lung tumor tissue, collected at surgery. This sequence originates from a female donor with early-stage non-small cell lung cancer. At the DNA level, the sequence is TGTGCCAGCAGTGGGGCAGGGTATGTGTCACCCCTCCACTTT. Its translation is CASSGAGYVSPLHF.